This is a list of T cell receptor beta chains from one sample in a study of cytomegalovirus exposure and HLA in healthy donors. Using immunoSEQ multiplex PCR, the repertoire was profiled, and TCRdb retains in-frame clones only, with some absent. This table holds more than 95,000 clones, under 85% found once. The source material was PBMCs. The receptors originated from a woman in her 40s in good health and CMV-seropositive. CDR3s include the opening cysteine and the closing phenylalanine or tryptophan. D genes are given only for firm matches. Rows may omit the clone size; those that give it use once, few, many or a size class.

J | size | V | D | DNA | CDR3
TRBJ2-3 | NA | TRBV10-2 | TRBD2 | TGCGCCAGCAGTGCGTCAGGACTAGGTACGCAGTATTTT | CASSASGLGTQYF
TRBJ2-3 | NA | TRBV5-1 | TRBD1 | TGCGCCAGCAGCCCTGGGACAGGGGGTACAGATACGCAGTATTTT | CASSPGTGGTDTQYF
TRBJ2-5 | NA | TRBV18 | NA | TGTGCCAGCTCACCGCCGTGGGGGCGAGAGACCCAGTACTTC | CASSPPWGRETQYF
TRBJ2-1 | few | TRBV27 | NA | TGTGCCAGCAGTTCCCAAACAGGGAGCTCCTACAATGAGCAGTTCTTC | CASSSQTGSSYNEQFF
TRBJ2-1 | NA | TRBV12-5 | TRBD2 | TGTGCTAGTGGTTTGGTACTCGGACTAGTAAACAATGAGCAGTTCTTC | CASGLVLGLVNNEQFF
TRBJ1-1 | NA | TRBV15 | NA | TGTGCCACCAGCAGAGATTGGGGCCTCATGAACACTGAAGCTTTCTTT | CATSRDWGLMNTEAFF
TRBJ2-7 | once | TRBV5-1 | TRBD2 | TGCGCCAGCAGCGTCCTGGTGGGGGGGAGAAACTACGAGCAGTACTTC | CASSVLVGGRNYEQYF
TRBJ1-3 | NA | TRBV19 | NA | TGTGCCAGTACCTCACTGACAAGGGGGACTTTT | CASTSLTRGTF
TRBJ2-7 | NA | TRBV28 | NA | TGTGCCAGCAGTTTAGGGGCAGGCGAGGGGGTCTACGAGCAGTACTTC | CASSLGAGEGVYEQYF
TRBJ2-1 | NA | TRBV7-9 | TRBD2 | TGTGCCAGCAGCTTATGGCCGAGACTAGCGGGGGCATACAATGAGCAGTTCTTC | CASSLWPRLAGAYNEQFF
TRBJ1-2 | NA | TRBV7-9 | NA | TGTTCCAGCAGCTTAGTAGCTACGGACTATGGCTACACCTTC | CSSSLVATDYGYTF
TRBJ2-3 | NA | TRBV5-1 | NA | TGCGCCAGCAGCGCGGGGGTGGGGGCCGCAACAGATACGCAGTATTTT | CASSAGVGAATDTQYF
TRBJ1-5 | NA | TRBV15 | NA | TGTGCCACCGGGGCTAGGGGTATGGGCAGCAATCAGCCCCAGCATTTT | CATGARGMGSNQPQHF
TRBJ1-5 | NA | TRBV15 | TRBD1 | TGTGCCACCAGCAGCAGACAGGGGTATCAGCCCCAGCATTTT | CATSSRQGYQPQHF
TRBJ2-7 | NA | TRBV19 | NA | TGTGCCAGTAGTATGACGGGGGCCTACGAGCAGTACTTC | CASSMTGAYEQYF
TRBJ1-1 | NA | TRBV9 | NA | TGTGCCAGCAGCGTAGGGGCTGGGGGGAGGAACACTGAAGCTTTCTTT | CASSVGAGGRNTEAFF
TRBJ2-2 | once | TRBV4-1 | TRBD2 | TGCGCCAGCAGCCAAGAAGAACTAGCGGGGGGCCGCACCGGGGAGCTGTTTTTT | CASSQEELAGGRTGELFF
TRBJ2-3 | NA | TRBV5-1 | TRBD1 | TGCGCCAGCAGCCAGGGGACAGGGGGAGATACGCAGTATTTT | CASSQGTGGDTQYF
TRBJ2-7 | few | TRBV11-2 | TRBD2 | TGTGCCAGCAGGGGACTAGCGGGAGCGGGTGAGCAGTACTTC | CASRGLAGAGEQYF
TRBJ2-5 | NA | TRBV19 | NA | TGTGCCAGTAGTCCCCTCCGGGAGACCCAGTACTTC | CASSPLRETQYF
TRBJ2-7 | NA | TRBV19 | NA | TGTGCCAGTAGTATTGGCAGGGGACCCTACGAGCAGTACTTC | CASSIGRGPYEQYF
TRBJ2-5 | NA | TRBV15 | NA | TGTGCCACCAGCAGAGAAATGAGGCAGTCGGGAGAGACCCAGTACTTC | CATSREMRQSGETQYF
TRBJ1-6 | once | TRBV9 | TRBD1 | TGTGCCAGCAGCGTAGCCGACAGGGGGTGGAATTCACCCCTCCACTTT | CASSVADRGWNSPLHF
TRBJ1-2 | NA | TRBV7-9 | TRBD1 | TGTGCCAGCAGCCCCCGGGACAGGGGGCGGGAGGGCTACACCTTC | CASSPRDRGREGYTF